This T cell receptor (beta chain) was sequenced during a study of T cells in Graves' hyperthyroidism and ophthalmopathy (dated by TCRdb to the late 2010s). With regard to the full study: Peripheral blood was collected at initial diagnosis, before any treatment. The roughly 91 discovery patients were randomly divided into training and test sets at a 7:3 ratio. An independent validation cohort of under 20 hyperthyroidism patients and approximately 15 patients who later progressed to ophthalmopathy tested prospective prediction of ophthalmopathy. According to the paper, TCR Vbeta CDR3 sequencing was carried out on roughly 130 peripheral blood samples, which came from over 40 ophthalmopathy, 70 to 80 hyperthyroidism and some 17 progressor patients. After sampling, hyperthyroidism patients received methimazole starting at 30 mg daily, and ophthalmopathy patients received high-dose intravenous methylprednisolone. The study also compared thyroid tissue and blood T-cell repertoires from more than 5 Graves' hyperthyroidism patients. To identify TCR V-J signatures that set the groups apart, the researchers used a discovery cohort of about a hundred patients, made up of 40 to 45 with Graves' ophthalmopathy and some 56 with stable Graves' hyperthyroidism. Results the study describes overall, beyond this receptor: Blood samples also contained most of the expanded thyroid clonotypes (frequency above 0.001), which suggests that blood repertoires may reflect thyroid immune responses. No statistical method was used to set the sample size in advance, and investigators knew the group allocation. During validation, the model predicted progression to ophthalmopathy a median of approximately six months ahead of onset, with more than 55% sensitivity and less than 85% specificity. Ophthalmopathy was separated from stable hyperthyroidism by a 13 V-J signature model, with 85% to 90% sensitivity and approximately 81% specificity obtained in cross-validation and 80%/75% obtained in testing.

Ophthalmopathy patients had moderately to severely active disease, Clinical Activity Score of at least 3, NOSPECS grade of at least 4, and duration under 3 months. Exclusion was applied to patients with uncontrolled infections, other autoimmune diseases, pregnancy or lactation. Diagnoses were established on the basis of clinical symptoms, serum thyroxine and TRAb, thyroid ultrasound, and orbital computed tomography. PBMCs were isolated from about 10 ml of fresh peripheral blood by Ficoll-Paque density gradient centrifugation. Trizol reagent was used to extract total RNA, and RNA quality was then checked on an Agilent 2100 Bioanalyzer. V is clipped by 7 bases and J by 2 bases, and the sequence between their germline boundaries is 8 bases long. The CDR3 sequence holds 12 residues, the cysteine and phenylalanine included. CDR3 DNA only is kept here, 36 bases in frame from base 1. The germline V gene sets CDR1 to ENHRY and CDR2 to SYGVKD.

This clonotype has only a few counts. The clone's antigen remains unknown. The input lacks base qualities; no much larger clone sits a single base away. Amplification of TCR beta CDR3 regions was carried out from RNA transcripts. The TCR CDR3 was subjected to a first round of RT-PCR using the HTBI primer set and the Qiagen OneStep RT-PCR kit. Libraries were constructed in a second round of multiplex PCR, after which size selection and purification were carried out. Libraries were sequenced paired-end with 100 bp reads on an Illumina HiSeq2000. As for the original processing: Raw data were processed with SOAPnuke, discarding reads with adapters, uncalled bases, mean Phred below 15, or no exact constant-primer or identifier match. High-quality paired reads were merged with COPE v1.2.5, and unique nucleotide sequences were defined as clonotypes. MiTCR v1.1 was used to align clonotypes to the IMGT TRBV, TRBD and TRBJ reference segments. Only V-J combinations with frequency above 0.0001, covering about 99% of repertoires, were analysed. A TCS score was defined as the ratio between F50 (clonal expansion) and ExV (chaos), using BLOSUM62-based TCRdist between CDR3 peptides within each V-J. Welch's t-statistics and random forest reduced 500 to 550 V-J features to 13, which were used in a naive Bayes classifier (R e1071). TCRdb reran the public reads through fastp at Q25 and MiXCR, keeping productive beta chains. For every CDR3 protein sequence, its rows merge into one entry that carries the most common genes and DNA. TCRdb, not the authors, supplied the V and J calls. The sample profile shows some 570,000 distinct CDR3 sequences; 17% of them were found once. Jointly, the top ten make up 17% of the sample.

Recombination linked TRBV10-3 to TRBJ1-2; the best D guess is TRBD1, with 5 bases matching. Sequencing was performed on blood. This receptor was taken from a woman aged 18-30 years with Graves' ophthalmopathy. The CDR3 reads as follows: CAIKGSNYGYTF. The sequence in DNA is TGTGCCATCAAGGGGTCCAACTATGGCTACACCTTC.